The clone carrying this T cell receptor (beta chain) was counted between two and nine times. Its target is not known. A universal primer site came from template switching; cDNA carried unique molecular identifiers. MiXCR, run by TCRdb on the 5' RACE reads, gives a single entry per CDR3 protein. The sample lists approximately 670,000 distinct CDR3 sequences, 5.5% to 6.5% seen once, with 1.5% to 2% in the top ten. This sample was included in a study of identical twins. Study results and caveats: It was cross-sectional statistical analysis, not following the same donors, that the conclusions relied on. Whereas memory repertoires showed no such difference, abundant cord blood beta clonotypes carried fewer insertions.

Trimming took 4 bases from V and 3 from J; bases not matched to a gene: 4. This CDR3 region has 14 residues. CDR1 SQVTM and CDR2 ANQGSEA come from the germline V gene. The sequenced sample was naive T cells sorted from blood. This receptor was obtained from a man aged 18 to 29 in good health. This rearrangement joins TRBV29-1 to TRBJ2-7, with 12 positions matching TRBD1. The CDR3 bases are TGCAGCGTTGTCCGGGACAGGGGGCACTACGAGCAGTACTTC. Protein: CSVVRDRGHYEQYF.